This T cell receptor beta chain derives from a study of CD8 T cells in ankylosing spondylitis. Findings of the study overall: Seemingly distinctive of ankylosing spondylitis blood was a TCR beta motif formed by eight highly homologous variants. Clones linked to disease were reported to show significant enrichment in matched ankylosing spondylitis synovial fluid. Both synovial fluid and blood in reactive arthritis had previously been reported to carry some motif variants. With a CD8+ phenotype, disease-linked clones were relatively rare in peripheral blood.

Quantitative molecular-barcoded 5'-RACE generated the TCR beta libraries. TCRdb analysed the 5' RACE reads with MiXCR anew, one entry per CDR3 protein. The sample includes fewer than 400,000 distinct CDR3 sequences, 8% of them seen just once. This clonotype was counted only a few times. What it recognizes is unknown. The source is a male donor with ankylosing spondylitis. The sequenced sample was blood, either unsorted or a sorted T cell fraction (not recorded which).

CDR3 protein: CASSFTSGYSETQYF. In DNA form, the CDR3 reads TGCGCCAGCAGCTTCACTAGCGGGTACTCAGAGACCCAGTACTTC. The rearrangement uses TRBV5-1 and TRBJ2-5; 9 bases are a match to TRBD2. Germline lookup yields CDR1 SGHRS and CDR2 YFSETQ. The CDR3 consists of 15 residues. The J segment lost 4 bases and the V segment lost 2 bases, leaving 6 bases of the junction unmatched.